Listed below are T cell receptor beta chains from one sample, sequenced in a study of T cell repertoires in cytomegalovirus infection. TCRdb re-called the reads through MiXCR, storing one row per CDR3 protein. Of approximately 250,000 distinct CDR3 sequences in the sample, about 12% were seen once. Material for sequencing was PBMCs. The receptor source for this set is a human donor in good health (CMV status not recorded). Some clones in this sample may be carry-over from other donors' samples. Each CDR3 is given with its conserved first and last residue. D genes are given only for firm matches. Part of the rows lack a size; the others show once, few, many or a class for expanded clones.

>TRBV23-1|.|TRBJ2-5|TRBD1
TGCGCCAGCAGTCAACCCCCTACACAGGGGCCCCCAGGGACCCAGTACTTC
CASSQPPTQGPPGTQYF
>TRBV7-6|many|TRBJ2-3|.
TGTGCCAGCAGCTTATCTGTCGGCACAGATACGCAGTATTTT
CASSLSVGTDTQYF
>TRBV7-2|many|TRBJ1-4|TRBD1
TGTGCCAGCAGTCGGGACAGGCTTAATGAAAAACTGTTTTTT
CASSRDRLNEKLFF
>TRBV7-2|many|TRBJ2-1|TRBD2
TGTGCCAGCAGCTTAGCGCTCGGGGGGGGACACAATGAGCAGTTCTTC
CASSLALGGGHNEQFF
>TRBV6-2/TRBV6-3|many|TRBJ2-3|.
TGTGCCAGCAGTTACAACAGGGTGAGGCCAGATACGCAGTATTTT
CASSYNRVRPDTQYF
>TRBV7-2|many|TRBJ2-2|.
TGTGCCAGCAGCCGGGGGACGACTTTAACCGGGGAGCTGTTTTTT
CASSRGTTLTGELFF
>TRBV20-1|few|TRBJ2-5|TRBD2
TGCAGTGCGACCCGACTAGCGGGAGATCGGGAAGAGACCCAGTACTTC
CSATRLAGDREETQYF
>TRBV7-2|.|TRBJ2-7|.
TGTGCCAGCAGCTTAGGTGTAGGAAACTACGAGCAGTACTTC
CASSLGVGNYEQYF
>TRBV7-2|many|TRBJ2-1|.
TGTGCCAGCAGCTTACAGGGAGCAAGGGAGCAGTTCTTC
CASSLQGAREQFF
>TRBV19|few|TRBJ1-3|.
TGTGCCAGTAGTATACGACCGGACACCTACTCTGGAAACACCATATATTTT
CASSIRPDTYSGNTIYF
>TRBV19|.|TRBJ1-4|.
TGTGCCAGTAGTATAGATCCAGGGCATAGGGAAAAACTGTTTTTT
CASSIDPGHREKLFF
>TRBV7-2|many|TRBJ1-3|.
TGTGCCAGCAGCTTAGGCAGGTCGCGCTCTGGAAACACCATATATTTT
CASSLGRSRSGNTIYF
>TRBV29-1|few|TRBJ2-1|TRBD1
TGCAGCGCGACGAGGAGCGGGACAGGGGACAATGAGCAGTTCTTC
CSATRSGTGDNEQFF
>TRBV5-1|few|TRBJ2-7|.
TGCGCCAGCAGCCCCCTCAACTCCTACGAGCAGTACTTC
CASSPLNSYEQYF
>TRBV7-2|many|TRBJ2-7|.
TGTGCCAGCAGCTCCATTTTCTACGAGCAGTACTTC
CASSSIFYEQYF
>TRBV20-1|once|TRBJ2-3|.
TGCAGTGCTAGAGGTCCAGCGCCCAGCACAGATACGCAGTATTTT
CSARGPAPSTDTQYF
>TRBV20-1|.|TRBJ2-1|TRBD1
TGCAGTGCCCGAAAGGGGGCTTCCTCCTACAATGAGCAGTTCTTC
CSARKGASSYNEQFF
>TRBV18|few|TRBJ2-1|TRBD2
TGTGCCAGCTCACCGACTAGCGACAATGAGCAGTTCTTC
CASSPTSDNEQFF
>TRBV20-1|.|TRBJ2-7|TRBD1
TGCAGTGCTAGACAGGGGGACTACGAGCAGTACTTC
CSARQGDYEQYF
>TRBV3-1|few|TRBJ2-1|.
TGTGCCAGCAGCCAAGGATTGACGCGTGAGCAGTTCTTC
CASSQGLTREQFF
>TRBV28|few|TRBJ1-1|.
TGTGCCAGCAGACAGGACTTCACTGAAGCTTTCTTT
CASRQDFTEAFF
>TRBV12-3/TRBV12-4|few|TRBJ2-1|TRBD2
TGTGCCAGCACTCCTGACCCACTAGCGGGGTACAATGAGCAGTTCTTC
CASTPDPLAGYNEQFF
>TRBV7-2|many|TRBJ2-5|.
TGTGCCTCAAGTAGGCAGCTCCAAGAGACCCAGTACTTC
CASSRQLQETQYF
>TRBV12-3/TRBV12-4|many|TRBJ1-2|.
TGTGCCAGCAGCTGGGGGAACCCAGTGAAATATGGCTACACCTTC
CASSWGNPVKYGYTF
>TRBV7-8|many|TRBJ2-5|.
TGTGCCAGCAGCCCCCCGAGGCGGCTTGGCCAAGAGACCCAGTACTTC
CASSPPRRLGQETQYF
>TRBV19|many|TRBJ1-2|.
TGTGCCAGTAGTATGACTAACTATGGCTACACCTTC
CASSMTNYGYTF
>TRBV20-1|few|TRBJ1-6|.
TGCAGTGCTAGAGGGGACGGGGCGACCAATTCACCCCTCCACTTT
CSARGDGATNSPLHF
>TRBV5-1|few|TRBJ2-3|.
TGCGCCAGCAGCAAAACAGGGCTGGGAGATACGCAGTATTTT
CASSKTGLGDTQYF
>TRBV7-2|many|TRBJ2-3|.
TGTGCCAGCAGCTTAGAAGTGACCGCGAGGACAGATACGCAGTATTTT
CASSLEVTARTDTQYF
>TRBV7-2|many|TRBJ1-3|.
TGTGCCAGCAGAGGACCCATGCTCTCTGGAAACACCATATATTTT
CASRGPMLSGNTIYF
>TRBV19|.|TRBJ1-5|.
TGTGCCAGTAGTATCTCGGACGGACTCAATCAGCCCCAGCATTTT
CASSISDGLNQPQHF
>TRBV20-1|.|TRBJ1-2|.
TGCAGTGCTAGCGGACCTGAACCCCTCTATGGCTACACCTTC
CSASGPEPLYGYTF
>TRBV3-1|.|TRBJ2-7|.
TGTGCCAGCAGCCAAGATCGACGGAACTACGAGCAGTACTTC
CASSQDRRNYEQYF
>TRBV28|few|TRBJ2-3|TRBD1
TGTGCCAGCAGTTCCCCTGGACAGGGGACCACAGATACGCAGTATTTT
CASSSPGQGTTDTQYF